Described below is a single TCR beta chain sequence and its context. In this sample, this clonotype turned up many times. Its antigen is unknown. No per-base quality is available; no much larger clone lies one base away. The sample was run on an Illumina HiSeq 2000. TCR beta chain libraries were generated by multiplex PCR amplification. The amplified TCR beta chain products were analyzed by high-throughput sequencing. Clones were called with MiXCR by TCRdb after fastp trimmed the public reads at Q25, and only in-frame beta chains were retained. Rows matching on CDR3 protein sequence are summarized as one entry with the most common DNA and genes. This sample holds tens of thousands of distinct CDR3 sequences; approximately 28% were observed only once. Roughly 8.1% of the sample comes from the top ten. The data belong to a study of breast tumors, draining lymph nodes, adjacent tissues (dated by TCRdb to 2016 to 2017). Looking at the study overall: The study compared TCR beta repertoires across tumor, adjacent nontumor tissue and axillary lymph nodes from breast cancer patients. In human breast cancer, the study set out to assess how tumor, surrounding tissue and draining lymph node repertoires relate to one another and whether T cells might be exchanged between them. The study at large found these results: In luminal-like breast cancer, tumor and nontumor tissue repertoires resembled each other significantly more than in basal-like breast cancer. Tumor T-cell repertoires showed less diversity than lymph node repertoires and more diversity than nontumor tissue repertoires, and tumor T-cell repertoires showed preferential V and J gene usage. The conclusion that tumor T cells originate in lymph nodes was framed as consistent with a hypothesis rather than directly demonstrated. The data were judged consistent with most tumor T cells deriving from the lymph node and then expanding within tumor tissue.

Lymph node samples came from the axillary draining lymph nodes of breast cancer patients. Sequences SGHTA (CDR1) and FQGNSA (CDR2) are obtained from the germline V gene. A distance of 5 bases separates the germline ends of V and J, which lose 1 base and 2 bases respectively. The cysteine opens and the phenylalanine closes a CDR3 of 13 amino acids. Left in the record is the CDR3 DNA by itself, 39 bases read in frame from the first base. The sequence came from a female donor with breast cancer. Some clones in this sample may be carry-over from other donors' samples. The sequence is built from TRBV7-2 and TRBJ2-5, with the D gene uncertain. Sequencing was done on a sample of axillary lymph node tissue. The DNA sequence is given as TGTGCCAGCAGCTTAGTTTCACAAGAGACCCAGTACTTC. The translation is CASSLVSQETQYF.